The clone carrying this T cell receptor beta chain was picked up one time. Its antigen is not identified. The CDR3 contains 16 residues. V was clipped by 4 bases and J by 2 bases; unmatched bases: 6. CDR1 and CDR2 (germline): MNHNS, SASEGT. This sample was included in a study of chemoradiotherapy in HPV16-positive cancers. Study-level findings and limits: Candidate HPV-specific clones and E7-related TCR motifs grew in tumor during treatment.

Clones were sequenced by immunoSEQ multiplex PCR, and TCRdb holds only the in-frame ones, with some missing. The sample comprises roughly 39,000 clones, about 77% of which are singletons, and around 5.2% rests with the top ten. Repertoires were sampled repeatedly during chemoradiotherapy. The receptor comes from a human donor with HPV-associated anogenital cancer. The sample in question was blood, obtained from a patient who underwent chemoradiotherapy. The V and J genes are TRBV6-1 and TRBJ2-7, with 12 bases lining up with TRBD2. This CDR3 reads CASSALSSGGAYEQYF. CDR3 nucleotides: TGTGCCAGCAGTGCCCTTTCTAGCGGGGGGGCCTACGAGCAGTACTTC.